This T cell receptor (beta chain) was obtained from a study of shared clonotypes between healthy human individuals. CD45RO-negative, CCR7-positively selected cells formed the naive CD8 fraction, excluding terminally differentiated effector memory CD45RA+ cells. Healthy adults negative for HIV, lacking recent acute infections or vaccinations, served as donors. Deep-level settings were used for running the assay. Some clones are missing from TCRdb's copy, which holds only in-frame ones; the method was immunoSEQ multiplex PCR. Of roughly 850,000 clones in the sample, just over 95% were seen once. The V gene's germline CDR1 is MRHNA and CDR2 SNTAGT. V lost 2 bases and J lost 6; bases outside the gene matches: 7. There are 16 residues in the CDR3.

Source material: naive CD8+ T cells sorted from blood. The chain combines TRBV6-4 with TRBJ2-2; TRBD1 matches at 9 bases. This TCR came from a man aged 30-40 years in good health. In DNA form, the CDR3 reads TGTGCCAGCAGTGACGGCGGACAGGGGTCGTCCGGGGAGCTGTTTTTT. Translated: CASSDGGQGSSGELFF.